The 9 T cell receptor beta chains below all came from one sample that was sequenced in a study of blood T cells in healthy people across ages. It was with a sample-barcoded 5' primer and a J-beta primer mix that a second PCR of about 6 to 12 cycles was run. Each CDR3 protein gets one entry after TCRdb re-called the 5' RACE reads with MiXCR. The sample has 950,000 to 1,200,000 distinct CDR3 sequences; about two fifths are singletons. The sequenced sample was blood. These receptors were taken from a man between 18 and 29 years old in good health.

In this sample, this clonotype turned up a few times. The chain recombines TRBV4-2 with TRBJ2-3; D not certain. Germline values: CDR1 LGHNA, CDR2 YNFKEQ. The CDR3 length is 15 residues. V was pared by 0 bases and J by 4 bases, with 11 bases between. DNA for the CDR3: TGTGCCAGCAGCCAAGATACTCCCGGCGCAGATACGCAGTATTTT. Translated: CASSQDTPGADTQYF.

The chain recombines TRBV25-1 with TRBJ1-5; a weak D match, TRBD1 (5 bases). V lost 1 base and J 4 bases, leaving 11 bases between the germline ends. CDR3 length: 15 amino acids. The germline CDR1 and CDR2 sequences are MGHDK and SYGVNS. The CDR3 DNA sequence: TGTGCCAGCAGTGAATCGGGGGTAATTAATCAGCCCCAGCATTTT. This encodes CASSESGVINQPQHF.

This chain links TRBV14 with TRBJ2-1; D remains unclear. The CDR3 covers 16 residues. Trimming took 4 bases from V and 0 from J, leaving 13 bases between them. CDR1 is SGHDN and CDR2 is FVKESK in the germline V gene. The CDR3 DNA reads as TGTGCCAGCAGCCCCTCTGGGCCGAGCTCCTACAATGAGCAGTTCTTC. Amino acid sequence: CASSPSGPSSYNEQFF.

The chain has TRBV12-3 or TRBV12-4 and TRBJ2-7; D remains ambiguous. The germline V and J ends were trimmed by 5 bases and 3 bases, with 5 bases remaining between them. The CDR3 covers 11 residues. CDR3 sequence reads: CASSKGYEQYF. The DNA of the CDR3 is TGTGCCAGCAGTAAGGGCTACGAGCAGTACTTC.

The sample holds a few counts of this clonotype. The V gene is TRBV20-1, the J gene TRBJ2-5; the D is unclear. V lost 6 bases, J lost 0 bases, and 11 bases lay in between. Looked up from germline, CDR1 is DFQATT and CDR2 is SNEGSKA (reference sequence). The CDR3 consists of 13 residues. The CDR3 bases are TGCAGTGCCATGGCCGAATACCAAGAGACCCAGTACTTC. It translates to CSAMAEYQETQYF.

About this clonotype: This may arise from a read error, as a much more abundant clone is one base away. The rearrangement joins TRBV12-3 or TRBV12-4 to TRBJ2-3; D is tentatively TRBD1 or TRBD2 (5 bases each). The ends were cut back, 5 bases at V and 5 bases at J, with 14 bases in the middle. The CDR3 contains 14 residues. Here the CDR3 DNA reads TGTGCCAGCAGTCAAGGGGCCCGGGAAGATACGCAGTATTTT. This encodes CASSQGAREDTQYF.

The chain recombines TRBV6-2 or TRBV6-3 with TRBJ1-5, with D possibly matching TRBD1 (6 bases). CDR3 length: 15 amino acids. Germline lookup yields CDR1 MNHEY and CDR2 SVGEGT. Deletions cut 6 bases from V and 4 bases from J, with 16 bases between. The CDR3 here is CASSYRDTLNQPQHF. The CDR3 DNA reads TGTGCCAGCAGCTATAGGGACACCCTTAATCAGCCCCAGCATTTT.

The chain has TRBV10-3 and TRBJ1-1, with D unresolved. The germline gives CDR1 ENHRY, CDR2 SYGVKD. V dropped 2 bases and J dropped 3 bases, with 19 bases sitting between them. CDR3 length: 17 residues. The CDR3 DNA is TGTGCCATCAGTGAGGCGGGCTTGGAGGATAAACACACTGAAGCTTTCTTT. Protein sequence: CAISEAGLEDKHTEAFF.

About this clonotype itself: Germline is not matched at one junction end, which may reflect a read error. This chain links TRBV28 with TRBJ2-1, with D perhaps matching TRBD2 (5 bases). CDR1 is MDHEN and CDR2 is SYDVKM in the germline V gene. This CDR3 has 15 residues. CDR3 residues: CTSSLRAPVGHEQFF. CDR3 bases: TGTACCAGCAGTTTGCGGGCCCCGGTGGGCCATGAGCAGTTCTTC. The complete variable domain, with remaining parts taken from reference TRBV28 and TRBJ2-1, reads DVKVTQSSRYLVKRTGEKVFLECVQDMDHENMFWYRQDPGLGLRLIYFSYDVKMKEKGDIPEGYSVSREKKERFSLILESASTNQTSMYLCTSSLRAPVGHEQFFGPGTRLTVL.